The T cell receptor (beta chain) under discussion was sequenced for a study of blood T cell repertoires in COVID-19. Background on the study: There were acute and convalescent COVID-19 samples, and they came from the United States, Italy and Spain.

This clone was found a few times. Trimming removed 5 bases at V and 0 bases at J, with 11 bases between. In germline, CDR1 is MDHEN, CDR2 SYDVKM. This CDR3 has 15 residues. The method was immunoSEQ multiplex PCR; TCRdb's version includes in-frame clones alone and lacks a portion of them. The sample yields more than 85,000 clones, 65% to 85% seen once. The sample taken for sequencing was peripheral blood. The clonotype was recovered from a man aged 80 or over with active or convalescent COVID-19. The V and J genes are TRBV28 and TRBJ1-3; perhaps TRBD1 as D (6 bases). This CDR3 reads CASSQGPSSGNTIYF. The CDR3 region has the DNA TGTGCCAGCAGTCAGGGGCCTAGCTCTGGAAACACCATATATTTT.